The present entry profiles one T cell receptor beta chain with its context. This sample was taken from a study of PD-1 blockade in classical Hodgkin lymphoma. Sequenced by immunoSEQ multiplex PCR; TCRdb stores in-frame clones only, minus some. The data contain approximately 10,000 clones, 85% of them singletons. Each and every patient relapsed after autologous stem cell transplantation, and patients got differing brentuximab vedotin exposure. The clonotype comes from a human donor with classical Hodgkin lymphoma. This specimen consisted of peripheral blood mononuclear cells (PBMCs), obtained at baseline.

DNA of the CDR3: TGCGCCAGCAGCCAAAGGATTACAGGGCTCCACGAGCAGTACTTC. Its protein is CASSQRITGLHEQYF. The chain couples TRBV4-3 to TRBJ2-7, with a weak D call TRBD1 (6 bases). Germline V gives CDR1 LGHNA, CDR2 YSLEER. The CDR3 length is 15 residues. V gave up 2 bases and J gave up 5 bases, with 16 bases separating them.